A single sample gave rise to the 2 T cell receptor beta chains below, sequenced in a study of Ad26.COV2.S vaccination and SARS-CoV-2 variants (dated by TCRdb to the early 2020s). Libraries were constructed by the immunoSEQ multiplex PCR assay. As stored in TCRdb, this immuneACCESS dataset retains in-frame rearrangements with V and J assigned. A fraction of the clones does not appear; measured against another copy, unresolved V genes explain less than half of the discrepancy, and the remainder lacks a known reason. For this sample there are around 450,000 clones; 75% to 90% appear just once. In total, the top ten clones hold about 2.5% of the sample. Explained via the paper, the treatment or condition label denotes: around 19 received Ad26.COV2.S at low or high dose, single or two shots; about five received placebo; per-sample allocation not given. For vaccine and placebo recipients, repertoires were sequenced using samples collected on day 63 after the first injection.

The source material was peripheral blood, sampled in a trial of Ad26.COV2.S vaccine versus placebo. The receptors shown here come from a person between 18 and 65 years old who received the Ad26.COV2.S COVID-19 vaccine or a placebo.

The CDR3 sequence is CASSLDPKSTDTQYF. CDR3 bases: TGTGCCAGCAGCTTGGACCCGAAGAGCACAGATACGCAGTATTTT. The chain has TRBV5-4 and TRBJ2-3; D gene ambiguous. The V and J ends lost 0 bases and 0 bases respectively, with 8 bases between them. Germline V lookup: CDR1 SGHNT, CDR2 YYREEE (reference sequence). The CDR3 runs 15 residues.

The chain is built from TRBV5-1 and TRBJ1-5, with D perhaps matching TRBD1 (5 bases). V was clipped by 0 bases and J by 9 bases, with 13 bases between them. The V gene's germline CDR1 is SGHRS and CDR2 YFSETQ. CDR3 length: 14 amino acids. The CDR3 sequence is CASSLGGVPGPQHF. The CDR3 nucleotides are TGCGCCAGCAGCTTGGGAGGGGTGCCAGGGCCCCAGCATTTT. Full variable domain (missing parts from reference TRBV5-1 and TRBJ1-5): KAGVTQTPRYLIKTRGQQVTLSCSPISGHRSVSWYQQTPGQGLQFLFEYFSETQRNKGNFPGRFSGRQFSNSRSEMNVSTLELGDSALYLCASSLGGVPGPQHFGDGTRLSIL.